Following are 6 T cell receptor beta chains from one sample sequenced in a study of blood T cell repertoires in COVID-19. Some clones are missing from TCRdb's copy, which holds only in-frame ones; the method was immunoSEQ multiplex PCR. This table has about 170,000 clones, 92% appearing once. Sequencing used peripheral blood. The receptors stem from a man aged 25-45 years with COVID-19, enrolled during active disease.

This clone was recorded only once. The V call is TRBV7-2, the J call TRBJ2-7; TRBD2 is a possible D gene (5 bases). V was cut by 3 bases and J by 5 bases, with 11 bases left in between. This CDR3 region has 13 residues. CDR1 and CDR2 (germline): SGHTA, FQGNSA. CDR3 region: CASSFRIGDEQYF. The CDR3, as DNA: TGTGCCAGCAGCTTTCGGATCGGGGACGAGCAGTACTTC.

The chain is built from TRBV30 and TRBJ2-1; 10 nucleotides match TRBD2. Per germline, CDR1 GTSNPN and CDR2 SVGIG (reference sequence). The CDR3 consists of 16 residues. J lost 8 bases, V lost 2 bases, and 12 bases had no gene match. CDR3 nucleotide sequence: TGTGCCTGGAGTAGAGGGACTAGCGCCCGGGCCGATGAGCAGTTCTTC. It encodes CAWSRGTSARADEQFF.

The rearrangement links TRBV6-1 to TRBJ2-1; maybe TRBD1 (5 bases). Between the trimmed V and J ends, which lost 0 bases and 4 bases, there was a span of 13 bases. Germline-derived CDR1 and CDR2 are MNHNS and SASEGT. The CDR3 runs to 16 residues. The CDR3 coding sequence is TGTGCCAGCAGTGAAGCGGCTGACAGAAGATACAATGAGCAGTTCTTC. Translating it yields CASSEAADRRYNEQFF.

The V call is TRBV27, the J call TRBJ1-6; D unresolved. V lost 8 bases, J lost 4 bases, and 9 bases lay in between. CDR3 length: 13 amino acids. Germline assignment: CDR1 MNHEY and CDR2 SMNVEV (reference sequence). The CDR3 region has the DNA TGTGCCAGCTCGTCAGGTTATAATTCACCCCTCCACTTT. Protein: CASSSGYNSPLHF.

The J gene is TRBJ2-7, the V gene TRBV10-3, with D possibly matching TRBD2 (6 bases). Germline V lookup: CDR1 ENHRY, CDR2 SYGVKD. V was pared by 10 bases and J by 5 bases, with 15 bases between. The CDR3 runs 12 residues. The CDR3 reads CATGGGLHEQYF. The CDR3 bases are TGTGCCACCGGAGGAGGGTTGCACGAGCAGTACTTC.

Comments on this clone: Other DNA sequences in the same sample also yield this CDR3. V and J are TRBV7-9 and TRBJ1-1; perhaps TRBD1 as D (6 bases). Trimming removed 6 bases from V and 3 bases from J, with 11 bases in between. Germline CDR1 is SEHNR and CDR2 is FQNEAQ (reference sequence). The CDR3 consists of 13 residues. CDR3 sequence: CASSRPGDTEAFF. CDR3 coding DNA: TGTGCCAGCAGTCGTCCAGGGGACACTGAAGCTTTCTTT. Looking up the rest from reference TRBV7-9 and TRBJ1-1 gives the full variable domain: DTGVSQNPRHKITKRGQNVTFRCDPISEHNRLYWYRQTLGQGPEFLTYFQNEAQLEKSRLLSDRFSAERPKGSFSTLEIQRTEQGDSAMYLCASSRPGDTEAFFGQGTRLTVV.